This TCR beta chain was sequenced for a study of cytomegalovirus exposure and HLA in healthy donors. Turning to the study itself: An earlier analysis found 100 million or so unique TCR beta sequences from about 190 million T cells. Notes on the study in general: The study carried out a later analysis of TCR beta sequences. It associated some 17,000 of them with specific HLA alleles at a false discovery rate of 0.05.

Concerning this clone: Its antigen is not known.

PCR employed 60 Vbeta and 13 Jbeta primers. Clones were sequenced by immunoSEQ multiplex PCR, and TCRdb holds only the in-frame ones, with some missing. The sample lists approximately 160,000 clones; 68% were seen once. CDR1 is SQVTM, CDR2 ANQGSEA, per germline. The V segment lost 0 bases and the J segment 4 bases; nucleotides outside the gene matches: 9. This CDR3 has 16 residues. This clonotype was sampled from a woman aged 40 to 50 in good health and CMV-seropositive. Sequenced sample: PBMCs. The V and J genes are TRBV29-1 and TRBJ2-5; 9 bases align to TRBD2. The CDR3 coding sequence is TGCAGCGTTGAAGACCCAATAGCGGGAGACCCAGAGACCCAGTACTTC. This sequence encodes CSVEDPIAGDPETQYF.